The 9 T cell receptor beta chains listed next were all sequenced from one sample in a study of blood T cell repertoires in COVID-19. Sequencing used immunoSEQ multiplex PCR; TCRdb keeps in-frame clones, though not all of them. The profile covers 110,000 to 150,000 clones, with around 82% appearing a single time and roughly 4.5% taken by the ten largest. Sequenced: peripheral blood. These receptors were obtained from a man aged 55 to 70 with acute or convalescent COVID-19.

The V call is TRBV12-3 or TRBV12-4, the J call TRBJ2-7; no clear D. The CDR3 has 12 amino acids. Trimming took 6 bases from V and 6 from J, leaving 12 bases between them. DNA for the CDR3: TGTGCCAGCAGCTTAACCACGGGCGAGCAGTACTTC. The encoded protein is CASSLTTGEQYF.

The chain is built from TRBV28 and TRBJ1-2; 8 nucleotides line up with TRBD1. The CDR3 covers 14 residues. After removal of 6 bases from V and 4 bases from J, the junction contained 7 bases not matched to a gene. CDR1 MDHEN and CDR2 SYDVKM come from the germline V gene. CDR3 nucleotides: TGTGCCAGCAGCCCTCAACAGGGGGGCTATGGCTACACCTTC. It yields the protein CASSPQQGGYGYTF.

This sequence joins TRBV19 and TRBJ1-2; 9 bases agree with TRBD1. Germline CDR1 and CDR2: LNHDA and SQIVND (reference sequence). V lost 10 bases, J lost 6 bases, and 15 bases stayed unmatched. The CDR3 contains 15 residues. CDR3 nucleotides: TGTGCCACCCACCCCACCGACAGGGGGGAGGATGGCTACACCTTC. Translation gives CATHPTDRGEDGYTF.

The V and J genes are TRBV18 and TRBJ1-6; no clear D. Deletions cut 3 bases from V and 9 bases from J, with 15 bases between. CDR1 KGHSH and CDR2 LQKENI come from the germline V gene. This CDR3 region has 15 residues. CDR3 bases: TGTGCCAGCTCACCCTCGTCAACGGAGGGTTCACCCCTCCACTTT. This translates into CASSPSSTEGSPLHF.

This clone was counted a few times. The genes are TRBV28 and TRBJ1-1; TRBD1 aligns across 7 bases. The CDR3 has 15 amino acids. Germline CDR1 and CDR2: MDHEN and SYDVKM. V was clipped by 5 bases and J by 5 bases; unmatched bases: 11. CDR3 coding DNA: TGTGCCAGCAGTCCGACAGGGAGTCTGGGGACTGAAGCTTTCTTT. Translation gives CASSPTGSLGTEAFF.

V usage is TRBV6-4 and J usage is TRBJ1-2; possibly TRBD1 for D (6 bases). Per germline, CDR1 MRHNA and CDR2 SNTAGT. V was pared by 5 bases and J by 6 bases, with 19 bases between. The CDR3 sequence is 15 residues long. The CDR3 loop reads CASSPPPGQGHGYTF. The CDR3 DNA reads as TGTGCCAGCAGTCCCCCTCCCGGCCAGGGGCATGGCTACACCTTC.

The CDR3 DNA reads TGTGCCAGCAGTTTAGACCCAGCGGGGGCGGACACCGGGGAGCTGTTTTTT. It encodes CASSLDPAGADTGELFF. This chain uses TRBV27 with TRBJ2-2, with TRBD2 identical over 8 bases. CDR3 length: 17 residues. Germline trimming cut 2 bases from V and 3 bases from J; bases unmatched to any gene: 8. Per germline, CDR1 MNHEY and CDR2 SMNVEV (reference sequence).

The chain links TRBV20-1 to TRBJ2-1, with D tentatively TRBD2 (5 bases). Trimming removed 3 bases from V and 6 bases from J, with 15 bases in between. The germline V gene has CDR1 DFQATT and CDR2 SNEGSKA (reference sequence). The CDR3 is 14 residues long. CDR3 loop: CSASDYRPLNEQFF. The CDR3, as DNA: TGCAGTGCTAGTGACTACCGCCCCCTCAATGAGCAGTTCTTC.

This clone was seen a few times. The chain has TRBV28 and TRBJ2-3; 9 nucleotides align to TRBD2. Germline-derived CDR1 and CDR2 are MDHEN and SYDVKM. The CDR3 contains 14 residues. The junction had 1 base not matched to a gene; V was cut back by 3 bases and J by 3 bases. Here the CDR3 DNA reads TGTGCCAGCAGTTTCCTAGCGGGGACAGATACGCAGTATTTT. Its protein is CASSFLAGTDTQYF.